The clone carrying this T cell receptor (beta chain) was counted a single time. In the study's own analysis: Reference gene primer amplification gave estimated nucleated cell counts. Assay: immunoSEQ multiplex PCR; the TCRdb copy retains only in-frame clones and omits some. That table furnishes V, J and clone size, whereas the DNA furnished D and trimming. In the table there are roughly 330,000 clones, 89% of which are singletons. Trimming removed 6 bases from V and 3 bases from J; junction bases left unmatched: 8. The germline V gene encodes CDR1 MNHEY and CDR2 SMNVEV (reference sequence). The CDR3 has 14 residues. This sample is part of a study of blood T cell repertoires in COVID-19. Turning to the study itself: T cells, B-cell-depleted T cells, or PBMCs provided the cDNA or gDNA that served as material.

The source is a man between 18 and 29 years old who had recovered from COVID-19. The specimen was peripheral blood. The gene calls are TRBV27 and TRBJ2-7; 7 nucleotides agree with TRBD1. The DNA for the CDR3 is TGTGCCAGCAGCAACAGGGGCCCTATCTACGAGCAGTACTTC. Translated: CASSNRGPIYEQYF.